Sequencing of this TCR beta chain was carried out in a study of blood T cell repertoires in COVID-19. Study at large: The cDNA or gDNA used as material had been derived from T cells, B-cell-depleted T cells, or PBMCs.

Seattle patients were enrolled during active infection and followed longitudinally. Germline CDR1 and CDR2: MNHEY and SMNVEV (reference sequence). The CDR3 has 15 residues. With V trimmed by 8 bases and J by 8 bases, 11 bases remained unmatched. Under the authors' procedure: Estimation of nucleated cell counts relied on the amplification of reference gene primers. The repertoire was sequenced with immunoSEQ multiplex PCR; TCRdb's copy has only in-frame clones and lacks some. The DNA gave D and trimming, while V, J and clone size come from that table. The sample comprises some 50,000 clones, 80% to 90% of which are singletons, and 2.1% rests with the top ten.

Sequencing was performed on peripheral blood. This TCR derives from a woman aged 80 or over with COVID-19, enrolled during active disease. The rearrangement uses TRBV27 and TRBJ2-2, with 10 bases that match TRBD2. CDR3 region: CASDLAGALVGELFF. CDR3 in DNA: TGTGCCAGCGACCTAGCGGGGGCCTTGGTGGGGGAGCTGTTTTTT.